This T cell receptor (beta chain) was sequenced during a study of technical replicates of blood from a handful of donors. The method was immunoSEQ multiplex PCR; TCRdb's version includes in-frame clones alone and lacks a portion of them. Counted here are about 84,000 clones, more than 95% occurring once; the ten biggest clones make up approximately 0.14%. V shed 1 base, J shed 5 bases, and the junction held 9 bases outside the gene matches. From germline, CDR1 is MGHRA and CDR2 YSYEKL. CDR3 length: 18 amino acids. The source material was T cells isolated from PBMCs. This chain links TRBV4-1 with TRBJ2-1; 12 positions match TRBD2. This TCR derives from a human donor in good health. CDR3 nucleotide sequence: TGCGCCAGCAGCCAAGGCAGGGGGCTAGCGGGAGGGAACAATGAGCAGTTCTTC. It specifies CASSQGRGLAGGNNEQFF.